This TCR beta chain was profiled in a study of T and B cells in COVID-19 patients. Study summary: Blood was sampled from COVID-19 patients who were either actively infected or recovered. Whole-study findings and limits: Exclusive to the recovered cohort were some 2,500 TCR clusters, some 30 of them with low generation probability.

Multiplex PCR with BIOMED2 TRB-A/B primer pools amplified TRB rearrangements. TCRdb called the multiplex PCR reads again in MiXCR, with one record for every CDR3 protein. The repertoire holds approximately 15,000 distinct CDR3 sequences, with 25% to 30% as singletons. Concerning this clonotype itself: Its antigen is currently unknown.

With 5 bases clipped from V and 3 bases from J, the junction kept 10 bases outside the gene matches. This CDR3 contains 15 residues. Per germline, CDR1 GTSNPN and CDR2 SVGIG (reference sequence). TRB was amplified from around 250-500 ng of blood genomic DNA. The sequence derives from a human donor who had recovered from COVID-19. Specimen: blood. The chain carries TRBV30 and TRBJ1-1, with 9 bases matching TRBD1. The DNA for the CDR3 is TGTGCCTGGTCCGGGACAGGGAATCGGGACACTGAAGCTTTCTTT. Translation gives CAWSGTGNRDTEAFF. Complete variable domain (other parts from reference TRBV30 and TRBJ1-1): SQTIHQWPATLVQPVGSPLSLECTVEGTSNPNLYWYRQAAGRGLQLLFYSVGIGQISSEVPQNLSASRPQDRQFILSSKKLLLSDSGFYLCAWSGTGNRDTEAFFGQGTRLTVV.